This passage covers 30 T cell receptor beta chains from one sample sequenced in a study of blood T cell repertoires in COVID-19 (dated by TCRdb to 2018 to 2020). Library method: the immunoSEQ multiplex PCR assay. In its TCRdb copy, this immuneACCESS table keeps in-frame sequences only and misses some clones. Where compared with another copy, unresolved V genes explain less than half of these, and the others have no known cause. The table for this sample lists some 110,000 clones; approximately 89% of them were counted only once. 3.2% of the sample goes to the ten largest clones. The sample was peripheral blood. All receptors come from a woman aged 80 or older with COVID-19, enrolled during active disease.

As concerns this clone: Other DNA sequences in the same sample also yield this CDR3. The V gene is TRBV18, the J gene TRBJ2-5; 7 nucleotides align to TRBD1. CDR1 is KGHSH, CDR2 LQKENI, per germline. The CDR3 runs 13 residues. The V gene end was trimmed by 3 bases and the J gene end by 2 bases; junction bases not matched to a gene: 0. CDR3 coding DNA: TGTGCCAGCTCACCGGGACAGCAAGAGACCCAGTACTTC. Encoded protein: CASSPGQQETQYF.

The chain links TRBV15 to TRBJ2-7; TRBD2 agrees at 9 bases. The germline V gene has CDR1 LNHNV and CDR2 YYDKDF (reference sequence). V gave up 5 bases and J gave up 2 bases; unmatched junction bases: 4. This CDR3 has 14 residues. CDR3 DNA sequence: TGTGCCACCAGCGGTGCTAGCGGGACCTACGAGCAGTACTTC. Amino acids: CATSGASGTYEQYF.

The chain has TRBV7-9 and TRBJ1-5, with D unresolved. V lost 3 bases to trimming and J lost 5 bases, with 11 bases between them. Germline-derived CDR1 and CDR2 are SEHNR and FQNEAQ (reference sequence). The CDR3 covers 14 residues. The CDR3 here is CASSLDSSYQPQHF. CDR3 nucleotides: TGTGCCAGCAGCTTGGACTCATCCTATCAGCCCCAGCATTTT.

The chain employs TRBV7-2 and TRBJ1-4; a weak D match, TRBD1 (5 bases). V was trimmed by 5 bases and J by 4 bases, leaving 23 bases between them. Germline assignment: CDR1 SGHTA and CDR2 FQGNSA. This CDR3 is 18 amino acids long. CDR3 nucleotides: TGTGCCAGCAGCCCGCGTCACAGGTCCCTAATCAATAATGAAAAACTGTTTTTT. Translated: CASSPRHRSLINNEKLFF.

V and J are TRBV28 and TRBJ1-5; 9 bases align to TRBD1. Looked up from germline, CDR1 is MDHEN and CDR2 is SYDVKM. Trimming cost V 6 bases and J 0 bases; bases outside gene matches: 6. The CDR3 consists of 16 residues. The CDR3 sequence is CASSYGTGSSNQPQHF. In DNA form, the CDR3 reads TGTGCCAGCAGCTACGGGACAGGGTCTAGCAATCAGCCCCAGCATTTT.

This rearrangement joins TRBV18 to TRBJ2-5; 8 bases are a match to TRBD2. The CDR3 runs to 13 residues. The germline V gene encodes CDR1 KGHSH and CDR2 LQKENI. V lost 3 bases and J lost 3; bases outside the gene matches: 0. CDR3 nucleotides: TGTGCCAGCTCACCGGGACTAGAAGAGACCCAGTACTTC. Protein product: CASSPGLEETQYF. Full variable domain (outside the CDR3, taken from reference TRBV18 and TRBJ2-5): NAGVMQNPRHLVRRRGQEARLRCSPMKGHSHVYWYRQLPEEGLKFMVYLQKENIIDESGMPKERFSAEFPKEGPSILRIQQVVRGDSAAYFCASSPGLEETQYFGPGTRLLVL.

The rearrangement links TRBV9 to TRBJ2-5; possible D gene TRBD2, 6 bases. This CDR3 region has 14 residues. Per the germline V gene, CDR1 is SGDLS and CDR2 is YYNGEE. V was trimmed by 0 bases and J by 5 bases, leaving 11 bases between them. The CDR3 protein is CASSVEAGWETQYF. As DNA, the CDR3 is TGTGCCAGCAGCGTAGAAGCGGGTTGGGAGACCCAGTACTTC. The entire variable domain, with the rest obtained from reference TRBV9 and TRBJ2-5, is as follows: DSGVTQTPKHLITATGQRVTLRCSPRSGDLSVYWYQQSLDQGLQFLIQYYNGEERAKGNILERFSAQQFPDLHSELNLSSLELGDSALYFCASSVEAGWETQYFGPGTRLLVL.

The chain carries TRBV6-5 and TRBJ1-6; 9 positions agree with TRBD1. Trimming removed 7 bases from V and 10 bases from J; junction bases left unmatched: 11. Germline lookup yields CDR1 MNHEY and CDR2 SVGAGI. The CDR3 is 15 residues long. This CDR3 reads CASTLSGTGFSPLHF. CDR3 DNA: TGTGCCAGCACTCTTTCCGGGACAGGGTTCTCACCCCTCCACTTT.

The chain has TRBV9 and TRBJ2-5; a weak D match, TRBD1 (6 bases). The CDR3 length is 15 residues. Looked up from germline, CDR1 is SGDLS and CDR2 is YYNGEE. V dropped 3 bases and J dropped 2 bases, with 14 bases sitting between them. Written as DNA, the CDR3 is TGTGCCAGCAGCGCCGGGACACGGCCTCAAGAGACCCAGTACTTC. Amino acids: CASSAGTRPQETQYF.

This chain uses TRBV7-2 with TRBJ2-1, with D possibly being TRBD2 (6 bases). CDR1 is SGHTA and CDR2 is FQGNSA in the germline V gene. The CDR3 contains 12 residues. V lost 8 bases and J lost 3, with 8 bases in between. CDR3 bases: TGTGCCAGCGGGCGGGGCTACAATGAGCAGTTCTTC. Amino acids: CASGRGYNEQFF.

For this clone: Other nucleotide sequences in the sample specify the same CDR3. The chain employs TRBV18 and TRBJ1-1; D is possibly TRBD1 (6 bases). This CDR3 region has 15 residues. Germline values: CDR1 KGHSH, CDR2 LQKENI. Trimming removed 3 bases from V and 2 bases from J, with 13 bases in between. Here the CDR3 reads CASSPLGQTNTEAFF. The CDR3 DNA follows: TGTGCCAGCTCACCCCTCGGACAGACTAACACTGAAGCTTTCTTT.

The chain couples TRBV7-2 to TRBJ1-3, with D unclear. This CDR3 is built from 16 residues. The germline gives CDR1 SGHTA, CDR2 FQGNSA. V dropped 0 bases and J dropped 4 bases, with 13 bases sitting between them. The CDR3 protein is CASSLAPGGNGNTIYF. In nucleotides, the CDR3 is TGTGCCAGCAGCTTAGCCCCGGGAGGGAACGGAAACACCATATATTTT. The complete variable domain, with remaining parts taken from reference TRBV7-2 and TRBJ1-3, reads GAGVSQSPSNKVTEKGKDVELRCDPISGHTALYWYRQSLGQGLEFLIYFQGNSAPDKSGLPSDRFSAERTGGSVSTLTIQRTQQEDSAVYLCASSLAPGGNGNTIYFGEGSWLTVV.

The chain recombines TRBV4-1 with TRBJ1-1, with 8 bases aligning to TRBD1. J lost 8 bases, V lost 7 bases, and 9 bases had no gene match. Germline V gene data show CDR1 as MGHRA and CDR2 as YSYEKL. The CDR3 consists of 13 residues. The CDR3 DNA reads as TGCGCCAGCACACTAGCAGGGGGCGGGGAAGCTTTCTTT. Translating gives CASTLAGGGEAFF.

The rearrangement links TRBV2 to TRBJ1-2, with 7 nucleotides matching TRBD1. The CDR3 sequence is 16 residues long. V shed 8 bases and J 0 bases; nucleotides not matched to a gene: 12. CDR1 SNHLY and CDR2 FYNNEI come from the germline V gene. CDR3 amino acids: CASSTGTANSNYGYTF. CDR3 DNA sequence: TGTGCCAGCTCCACTGGGACAGCGAACTCTAACTATGGCTACACCTTC.

The rearrangement joins TRBV2 to TRBJ1-3, with D hard to call. Germline CDR1 is SNHLY and CDR2 is FYNNEI. There are 15 residues in the CDR3. V lost 2 bases and J lost 1, with 9 bases in between. The DNA of the CDR3 is TGTGCCAGCAGTGAACTTCGGGGTTCTGGAAACACCATATATTTT. It is translated as CASSELRGSGNTIYF.

The chain carries TRBV5-6 and TRBJ2-1; D may be TRBD2 (5 bases). Germline V lookup: CDR1 SGHDT, CDR2 YYEEEE. Trimming took 4 bases from V and 10 from J, leaving 15 bases between them. The CDR3 contains 13 residues. The CDR3 spells CASSPDRGWEQFF. The CDR3 DNA reads TGTGCCAGCAGCCCGGACCGAGGGTGGGAGCAGTTCTTC. Looking up the rest from reference TRBV5-6 and TRBJ2-1 gives the full variable domain: DAGVTQSPTHLIKTRGQQVTLRCSPKSGHDTVSWYQQALGQGPQFIFQYYEEEERQRGNFPDRFSGHQFPNYSSELNVNALLLGDSALYLCASSPDRGWEQFFGPGTRLTVL.

The gene calls are TRBV4-1 and TRBJ2-1; 12 bases align to TRBD2. The CDR3 consists of 16 residues. After removal of 1 base from V and 4 bases from J, the junction contained 2 bases not matched to a gene. Germline CDR1 MGHRA, CDR2 YSYEKL. CDR3 DNA: TGCGCCAGCAGCCAAGGAACTAGCGGGGGGTACAATGAGCAGTTCTTC. It encodes CASSQGTSGGYNEQFF.

The chain has TRBV28 and TRBJ2-2; a possible D gene is TRBD2 (6 bases). From germline, CDR1 is MDHEN and CDR2 SYDVKM. CDR3 length: 18 residues. V was clipped by 2 bases and J by 6 bases, with 22 bases between them. DNA for the CDR3: TGTGCCAGCAGTTTACCTCGAGGGAGGACCAATGGGGCCGGGGAGCTGTTTTTT. Translation gives CASSLPRGRTNGAGELFF.

The chain uses TRBV6-5 and TRBJ2-7; 8 bases line up with TRBD1. The CDR3 contains 15 residues. The trim removed 6 bases at V and 8 bases at J, leaving 15 bases unmatched. Germline lookup yields CDR1 MNHEY and CDR2 SVGAGI. The CDR3 region is CASSDHRDRRWQQYF. The DNA for the CDR3 is TGTGCCAGCAGCGACCACCGGGACAGGCGCTGGCAGCAGTACTTC.

This clone was seen just once. In nucleotides, the CDR3 is TGTGCCACCAGTGATTCTGCAATACTCGAGACCCAGTACTTC. Translation: CATSDSAILETQYF. The chain has TRBV24-1 and TRBJ2-5; D remains unclear. The length of the CDR3 is 14 residues. Trimming stripped 2 bases from V and 5 bases from J, with 11 bases between. Germline V lookup: CDR1 KGHDR, CDR2 SFDVKD.

This clone was detected once. The chain recombines TRBV15 with TRBJ2-3; D might be TRBD2 (6 bases). CDR3 length: 15 amino acids. The ends were cut back, 9 bases at V and 1 base at J, with 17 bases in the middle. The germline CDR1 and CDR2 sequences are LNHNV and YYDKDF (reference sequence). The CDR3 spells CATAVGGDGTDTQYF. For the CDR3, the DNA is TGTGCCACAGCGGTCGGGGGAGACGGCACAGATACGCAGTATTTT.

In this sample, this clone turned up once. V gene TRBV5-4 combines with J gene TRBJ1-4; TRBD1 might be the D (5 bases). V lost 4 bases and J 3 bases, leaving 10 bases between the germline ends. Germline CDR1 and CDR2: SGHNT and YYREEE (reference sequence). There are 14 residues in the CDR3. The CDR3 nucleotides are TGTGCCAGCAGCCTCCTAGGGGCTAATGAAAAACTGTTTTTT. Amino acids: CASSLLGANEKLFF.

The V gene is TRBV6-5, the J gene TRBJ2-7; 8 bases line up with TRBD2. Germline CDR1 and CDR2: MNHEY and SVGAGI. The CDR3 totals 14 residues. The trim removed 2 bases at V and 2 bases at J, leaving 2 bases unmatched. CDR3 sequence reads: CASSYGTSPYEQYF. The CDR3 DNA sequence: TGTGCCAGCAGTTACGGGACTAGTCCCTACGAGCAGTACTTC.

The chain couples TRBV29-1 to TRBJ1-5; perhaps TRBD1 as D (6 bases). The CDR3 extends over 14 amino acids. Germline CDR1 and CDR2: SQVTM and ANQGSEA. Trimming took off 7 bases at V and 6 bases at J, with 19 bases between the two ends. In DNA form, the CDR3 reads TGCAGCGCAGCTTCTGAGGGGGTGGGTCAGCCCCAGCATTTT. Translating gives CSAASEGVGQPQHF.

This clone has a single count. The CDR3, as DNA: TGCAGCGTTGCGAGGGATCCCCCCTACGAGCAGTACTTC. Translating gives CSVARDPPYEQYF. The V gene is TRBV29-1, the J gene TRBJ2-7; TRBD2 is a possible D gene (5 bases). V lost 4 bases, J lost 2 bases, and 12 bases lay in between. The CDR3 is made up of 13 amino acids. Looked up from germline, CDR1 is SQVTM and CDR2 is ANQGSEA.

This chain connects TRBV6-5 to TRBJ2-5, with D unresolved. There are 11 residues in the CDR3. The V gene's germline CDR1 is MNHEY and CDR2 SVGAGI. V was shortened by 11 bases and J by 7 bases, with 14 bases between the two germline ends. The CDR3 sequence: CAVIKTRTQYF. The DNA for the CDR3 is TGTGCCGTAATAAAAACGAGGACCCAGTACTTC.

The chain links TRBV4-1 to TRBJ1-1; 10 bases align to TRBD1. J lost 6 bases, V lost 5 bases, and 6 bases had no gene match. This CDR3 has 14 residues. Germline V gene sequence: CDR1 MGHRA, CDR2 YSYEKL. CDR3 nucleotides: TGCGCCAGCAGCTGGGGACAGGGGTTACCTGAAGCTTTCTTT. It codes for CASSWGQGLPEAFF.

This clone was detected once. The rearrangement uses TRBV5-1 and TRBJ2-3; the D is unclear. Trimming cost V 1 base and J 0 bases, with 6 bases left between them. CDR1 is SGHRS, CDR2 YFSETQ, per germline. The CDR3 has 14 residues. This CDR3 reads CASSLRGSTDTQYF. CDR3 in DNA: TGCGCCAGCAGCTTGCGTGGCAGCACAGATACGCAGTATTTT.

The genes are TRBV13 and TRBJ1-2; 7 bases match TRBD1. The CDR3 length is 15 residues. Trimming took 4 bases from V and 3 from J; bases not matched to a gene: 8. Germline-derived CDR1 and CDR2 are PRHDT and FYEKMQ (reference sequence). CDR3 loop: CASSSRPQGDYGYTF. For the CDR3, the DNA is TGTGCCAGCAGCTCTCGGCCCCAGGGGGACTATGGCTACACCTTC.

The rearrangement links TRBV7-6 to TRBJ1-3; 7 bases line up with TRBD1. The J segment lost 0 bases and the V segment lost 5 bases, leaving 4 bases of the junction unmatched. This CDR3 comprises 15 residues. Germline assignment: CDR1 SGHVS and CDR2 FNYEAQ. The CDR3 bases are TGTGCCAGCAGCCCCCGGGACAGCTCTGGAAACACCATATATTTT. Residues: CASSPRDSSGNTIYF.